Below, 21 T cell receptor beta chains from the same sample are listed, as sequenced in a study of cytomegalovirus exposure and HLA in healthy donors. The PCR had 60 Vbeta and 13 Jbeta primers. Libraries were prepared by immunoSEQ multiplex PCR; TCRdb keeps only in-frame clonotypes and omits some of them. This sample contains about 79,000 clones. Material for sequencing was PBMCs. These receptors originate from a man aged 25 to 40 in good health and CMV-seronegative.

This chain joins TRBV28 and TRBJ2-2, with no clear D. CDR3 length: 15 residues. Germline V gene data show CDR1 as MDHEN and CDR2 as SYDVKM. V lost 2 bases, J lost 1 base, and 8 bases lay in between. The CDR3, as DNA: TGTGCCAGCAGTTTACCAACGGGGAACACCGGGGAGCTGTTTTTT. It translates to CASSLPTGNTGELFF.

The CDR3 loop reads CASSWVGGGSPLHF. DNA for the CDR3: TGTGCCAGCAGTTGGGTCGGGGGAGGTTCACCCCTCCACTTT. The genes are TRBV27 and TRBJ1-6; TRBD1 might be the D (5 bases). Germline assignment: CDR1 MNHEY and CDR2 SMNVEV (reference sequence). This CDR3 contains 14 residues. Trimming shortened V by 4 bases and J by 9 bases, and 13 bases separated the two germline ends.

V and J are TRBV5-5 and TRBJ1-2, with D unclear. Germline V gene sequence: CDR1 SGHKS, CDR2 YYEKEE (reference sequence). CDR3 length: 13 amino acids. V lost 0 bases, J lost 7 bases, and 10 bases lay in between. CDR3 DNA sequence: TGTGCCAGCAGCTTGGGCGCAGCGAGTGGCTACACCTTC. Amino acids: CASSLGAASGYTF.

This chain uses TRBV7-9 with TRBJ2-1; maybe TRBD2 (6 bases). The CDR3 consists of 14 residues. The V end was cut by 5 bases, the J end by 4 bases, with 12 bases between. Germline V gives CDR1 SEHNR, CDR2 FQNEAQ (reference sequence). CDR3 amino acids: CASSPGTPYNEQFF. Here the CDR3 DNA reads TGTGCCAGCAGCCCCGGGACTCCGTACAATGAGCAGTTCTTC.

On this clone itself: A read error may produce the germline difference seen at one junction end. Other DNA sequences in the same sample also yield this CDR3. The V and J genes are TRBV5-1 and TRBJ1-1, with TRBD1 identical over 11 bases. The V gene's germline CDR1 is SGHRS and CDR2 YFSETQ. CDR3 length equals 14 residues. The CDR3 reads CASSRDRGGTEAFF. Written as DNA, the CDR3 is TGCGCCAGCAGCCGGGACAGGGGGGGCACTGAGGCTTTCTTT.

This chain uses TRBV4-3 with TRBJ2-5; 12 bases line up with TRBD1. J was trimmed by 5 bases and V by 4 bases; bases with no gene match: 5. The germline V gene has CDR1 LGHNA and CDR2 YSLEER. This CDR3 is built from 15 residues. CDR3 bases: TGCGCCAGCAGCCCGGGGACAGGGGGCATGGAGACCCAGTACTTC. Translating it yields CASSPGTGGMETQYF.

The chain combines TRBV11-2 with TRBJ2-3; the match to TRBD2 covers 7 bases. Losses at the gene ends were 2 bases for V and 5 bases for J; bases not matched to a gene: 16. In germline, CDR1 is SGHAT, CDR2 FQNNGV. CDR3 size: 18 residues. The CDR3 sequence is CASSLSGISGILRDTQYF. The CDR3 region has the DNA TGTGCCAGCAGCTTAAGTGGGATCAGCGGGATCTTGCGAGATACGCAGTATTTT.

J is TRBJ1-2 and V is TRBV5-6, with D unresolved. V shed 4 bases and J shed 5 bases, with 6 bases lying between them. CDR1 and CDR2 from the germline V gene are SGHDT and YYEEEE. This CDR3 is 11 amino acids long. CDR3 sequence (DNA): TGTGCCAGCAGCCTACAGTATGGCTACACCTTC. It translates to CASSLQYGYTF. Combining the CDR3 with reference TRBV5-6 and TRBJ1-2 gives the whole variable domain DAGVTQSPTHLIKTRGQQVTLRCSPKSGHDTVSWYQQALGQGPQFIFQYYEEEERQRGNFPDRFSGHQFPNYSSELNVNALLLGDSALYLCASSLQYGYTFGSGTRLTVV.

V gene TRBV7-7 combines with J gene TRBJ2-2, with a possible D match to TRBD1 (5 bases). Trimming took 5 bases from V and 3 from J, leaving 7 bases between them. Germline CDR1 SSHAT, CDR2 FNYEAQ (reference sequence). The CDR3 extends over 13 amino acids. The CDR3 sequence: CASSLRDTGELFF. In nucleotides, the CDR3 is TGTGCCAGCAGCCTCAGGGACACCGGGGAGCTGTTTTTT.

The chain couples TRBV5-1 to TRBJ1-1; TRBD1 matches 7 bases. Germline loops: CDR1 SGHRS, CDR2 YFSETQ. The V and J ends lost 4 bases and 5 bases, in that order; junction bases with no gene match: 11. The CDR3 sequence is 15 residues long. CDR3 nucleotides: TGCGCCAGCAGCACCCGACAGGGATCCCCAACTGAAGCTTTCTTT. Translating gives CASSTRQGSPTEAFF.

This CDR3 is CASSPLRARGYTF. CDR3 coding DNA: TGTGCCAGCAGTCCCTTGAGGGCGCGCGGCTACACCTTC. The genes are TRBV13 and TRBJ1-2; D is unclear. Trimming shortened V by 6 bases and J by 8 bases, and 16 bases separated the two germline ends. This CDR3 is 13 amino acids long. Germline V CDR1 and CDR2: PRHDT, FYEKMQ (reference sequence).

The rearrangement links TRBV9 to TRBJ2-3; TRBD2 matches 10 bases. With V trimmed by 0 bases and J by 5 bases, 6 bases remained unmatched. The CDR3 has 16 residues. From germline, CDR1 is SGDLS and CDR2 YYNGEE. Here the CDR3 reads CASSVGSGRALDTQYF. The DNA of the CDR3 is TGTGCCAGCAGCGTAGGAAGCGGGAGGGCCTTAGATACGCAGTATTTT.

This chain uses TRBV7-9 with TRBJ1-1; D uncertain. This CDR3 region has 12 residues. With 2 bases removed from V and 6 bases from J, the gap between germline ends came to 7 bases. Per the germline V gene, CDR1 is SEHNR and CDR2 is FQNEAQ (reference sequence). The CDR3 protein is CASSLYGAEAFF. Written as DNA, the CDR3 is TGTGCCAGCAGCTTATACGGGGCTGAAGCTTTCTTT.

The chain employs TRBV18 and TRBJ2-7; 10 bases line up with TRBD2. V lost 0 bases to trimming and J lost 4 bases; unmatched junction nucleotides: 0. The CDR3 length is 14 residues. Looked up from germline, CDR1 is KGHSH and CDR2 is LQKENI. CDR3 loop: CASSPPLAGYEQYF. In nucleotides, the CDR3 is TGTGCCAGCTCACCACCACTAGCGGGGTACGAGCAGTACTTC.

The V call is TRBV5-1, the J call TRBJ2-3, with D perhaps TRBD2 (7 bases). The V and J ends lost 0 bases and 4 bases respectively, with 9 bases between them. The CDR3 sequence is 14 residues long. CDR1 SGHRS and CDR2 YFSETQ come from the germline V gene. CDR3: CASSLAGGPDTQYF. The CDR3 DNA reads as TGCGCCAGCAGCTTGGCGGGGGGCCCAGATACGCAGTATTTT.

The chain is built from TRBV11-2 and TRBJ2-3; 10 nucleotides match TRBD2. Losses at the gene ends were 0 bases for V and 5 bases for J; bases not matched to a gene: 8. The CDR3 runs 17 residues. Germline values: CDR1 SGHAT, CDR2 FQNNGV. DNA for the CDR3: TGTGCCAGCAGCTTAGATCCGGAGCGGGGGGGGTTAGATACGCAGTATTTT. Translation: CASSLDPERGGLDTQYF.

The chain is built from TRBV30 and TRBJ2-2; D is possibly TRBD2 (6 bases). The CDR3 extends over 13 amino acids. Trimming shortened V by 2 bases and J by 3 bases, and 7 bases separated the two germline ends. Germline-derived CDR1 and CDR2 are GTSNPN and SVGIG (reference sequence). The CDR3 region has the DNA TGTGCCTGGAGTCGGGACTACACCGGGGAGCTGTTTTTT. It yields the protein CAWSRDYTGELFF.

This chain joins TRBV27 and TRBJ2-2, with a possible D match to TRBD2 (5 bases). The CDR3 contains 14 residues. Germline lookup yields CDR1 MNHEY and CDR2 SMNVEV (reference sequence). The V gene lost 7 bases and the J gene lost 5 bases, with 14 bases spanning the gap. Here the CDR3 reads CASTGNPRTGELFF. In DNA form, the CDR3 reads TGTGCCAGCACCGGGAATCCGAGGACCGGGGAGCTGTTTTTT.

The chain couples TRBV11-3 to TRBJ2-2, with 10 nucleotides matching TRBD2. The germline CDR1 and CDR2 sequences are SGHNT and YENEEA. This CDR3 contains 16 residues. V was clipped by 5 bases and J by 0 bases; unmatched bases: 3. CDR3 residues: CASSPLAGSNTGELFF. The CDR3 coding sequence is TGTGCCAGCAGCCCACTAGCGGGATCGAACACCGGGGAGCTGTTTTTT.

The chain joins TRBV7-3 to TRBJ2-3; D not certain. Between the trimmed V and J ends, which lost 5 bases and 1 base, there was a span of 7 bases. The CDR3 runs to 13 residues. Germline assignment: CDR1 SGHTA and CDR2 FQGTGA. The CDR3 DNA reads TGTGCCAGCAGCCGCGAGGGCACAGATACGCAGTATTTT. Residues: CASSREGTDTQYF.

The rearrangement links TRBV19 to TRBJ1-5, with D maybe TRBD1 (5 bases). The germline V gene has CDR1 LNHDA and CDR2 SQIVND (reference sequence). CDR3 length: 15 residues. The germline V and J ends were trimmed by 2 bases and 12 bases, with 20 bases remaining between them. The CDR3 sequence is CASSIPRQYLNVQHF. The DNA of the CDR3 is TGTGCCAGTAGTATACCCCGACAGTACCTCAATGTCCAGCATTTT.